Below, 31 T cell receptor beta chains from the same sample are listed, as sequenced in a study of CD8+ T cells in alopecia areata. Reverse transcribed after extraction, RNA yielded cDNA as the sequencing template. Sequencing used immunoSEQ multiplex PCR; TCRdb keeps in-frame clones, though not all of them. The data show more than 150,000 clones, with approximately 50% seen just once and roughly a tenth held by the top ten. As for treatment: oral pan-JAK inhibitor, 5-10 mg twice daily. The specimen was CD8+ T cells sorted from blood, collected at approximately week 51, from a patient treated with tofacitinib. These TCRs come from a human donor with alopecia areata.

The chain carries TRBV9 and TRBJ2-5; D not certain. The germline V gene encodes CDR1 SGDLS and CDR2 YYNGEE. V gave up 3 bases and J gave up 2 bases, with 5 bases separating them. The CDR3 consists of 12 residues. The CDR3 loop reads CASSDEQETQYF. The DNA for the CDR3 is TGTGCCAGCAGCGACGAGCAAGAGACCCAGTACTTC.

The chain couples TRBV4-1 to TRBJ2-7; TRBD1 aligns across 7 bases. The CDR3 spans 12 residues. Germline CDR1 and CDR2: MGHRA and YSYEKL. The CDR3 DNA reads TGCGCAACCGGGACAGTCAACAACGAGCAGTACTTC. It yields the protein CATGTVNNEQYF.

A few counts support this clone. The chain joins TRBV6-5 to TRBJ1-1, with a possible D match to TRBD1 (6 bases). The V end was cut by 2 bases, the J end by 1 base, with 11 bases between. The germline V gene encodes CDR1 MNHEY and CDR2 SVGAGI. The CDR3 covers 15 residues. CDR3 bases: TGTGCCAGCAGTTACGGGCAGGGGTGGAACACTGAAGCTTTCTTT. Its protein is CASSYGQGWNTEAFF.

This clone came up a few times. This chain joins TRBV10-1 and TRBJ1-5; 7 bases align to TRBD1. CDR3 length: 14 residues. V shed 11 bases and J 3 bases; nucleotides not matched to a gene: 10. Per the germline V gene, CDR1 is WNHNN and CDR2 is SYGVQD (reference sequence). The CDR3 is CAGPRQGVNQPQHF. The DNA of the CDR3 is TGCGCCGGCCCGAGGCAGGGGGTCAATCAGCCCCAGCATTTT.

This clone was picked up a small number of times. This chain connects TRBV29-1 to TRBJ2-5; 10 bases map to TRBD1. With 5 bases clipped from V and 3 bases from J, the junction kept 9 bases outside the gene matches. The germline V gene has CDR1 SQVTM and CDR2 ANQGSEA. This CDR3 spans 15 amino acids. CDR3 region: CSVPGTGDGEETQYF. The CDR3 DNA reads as TGCAGCGTTCCCGGGACAGGGGATGGAGAAGAGACCCAGTACTTC. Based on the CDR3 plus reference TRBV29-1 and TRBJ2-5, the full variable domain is SAVISQKPSRDICQRGTSLTIQCQVDSQVTMMFWYRQQPGQSLTLIATANQGSEATYESGFVIDKFPISRPNLTFSTLTVSNMSPEDSSIYLCSVPGTGDGEETQYFGPGTRLLVL.

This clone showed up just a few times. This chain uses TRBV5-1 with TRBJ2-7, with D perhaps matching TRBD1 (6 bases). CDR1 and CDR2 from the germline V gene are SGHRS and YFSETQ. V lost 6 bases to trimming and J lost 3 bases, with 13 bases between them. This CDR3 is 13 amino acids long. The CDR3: CASTRPDSYEQYF. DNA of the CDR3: TGCGCCAGCACTCGGCCGGACAGCTACGAGCAGTACTTC.

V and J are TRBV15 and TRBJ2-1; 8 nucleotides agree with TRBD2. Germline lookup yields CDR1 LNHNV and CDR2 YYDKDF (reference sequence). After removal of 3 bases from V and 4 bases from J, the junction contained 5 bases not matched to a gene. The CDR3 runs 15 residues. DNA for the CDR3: TGTGCCACCAGCAGTCTGAGCGGGGGATACAATGAGCAGTTCTTC. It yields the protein CATSSLSGGYNEQFF.

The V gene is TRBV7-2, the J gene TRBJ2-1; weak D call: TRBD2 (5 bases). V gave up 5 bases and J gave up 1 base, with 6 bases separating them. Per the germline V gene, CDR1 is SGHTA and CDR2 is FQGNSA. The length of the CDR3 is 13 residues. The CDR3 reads CASSEGSYNEQFF. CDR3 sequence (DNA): TGTGCCAGCAGCGAGGGATCCTACAATGAGCAGTTCTTC.

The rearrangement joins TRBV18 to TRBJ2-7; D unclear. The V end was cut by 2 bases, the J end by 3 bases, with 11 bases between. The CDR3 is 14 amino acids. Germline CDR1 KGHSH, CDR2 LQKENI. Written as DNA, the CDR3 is TGTGCCAGCTCACCAGGGCAGGCTGACTACGAGCAGTACTTC. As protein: CASSPGQADYEQYF. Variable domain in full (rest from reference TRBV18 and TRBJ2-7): NAGVMQNPRHLVRRRGQEARLRCSPMKGHSHVYWYRQLPEEGLKFMVYLQKENIIDESGMPKERFSAEFPKEGPSILRIQQVVRGDSAAYFCASSPGQADYEQYFGPGTRLTVT.

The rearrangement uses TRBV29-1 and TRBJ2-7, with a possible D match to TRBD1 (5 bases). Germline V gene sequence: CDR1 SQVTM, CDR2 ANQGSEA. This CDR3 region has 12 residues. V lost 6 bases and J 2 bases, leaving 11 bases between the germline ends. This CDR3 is CSVMTDTYEQYF. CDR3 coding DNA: TGCAGCGTAATGACAGATACCTACGAGCAGTACTTC.

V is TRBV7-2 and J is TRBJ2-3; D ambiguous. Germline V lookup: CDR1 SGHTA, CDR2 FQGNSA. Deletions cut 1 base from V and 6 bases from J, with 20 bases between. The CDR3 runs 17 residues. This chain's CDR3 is CASSLGIGHDLPDTQYF. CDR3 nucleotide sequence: TGTGCCAGCAGCTTAGGAATCGGGCACGACCTCCCGGATACGCAGTATTTT.

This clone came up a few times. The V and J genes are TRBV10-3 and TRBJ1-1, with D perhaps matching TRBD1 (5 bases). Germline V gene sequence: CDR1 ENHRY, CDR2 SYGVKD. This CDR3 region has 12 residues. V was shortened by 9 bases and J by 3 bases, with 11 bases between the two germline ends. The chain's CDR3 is CAIKRGDTEAFF. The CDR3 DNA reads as TGTGCCATTAAACGGGGGGACACTGAAGCTTTCTTT.

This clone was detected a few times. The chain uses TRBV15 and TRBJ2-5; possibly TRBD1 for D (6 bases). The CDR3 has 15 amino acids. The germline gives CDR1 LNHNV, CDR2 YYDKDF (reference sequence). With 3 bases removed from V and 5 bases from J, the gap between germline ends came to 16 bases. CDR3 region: CATSSPKTGRETQYF. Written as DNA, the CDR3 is TGTGCCACCAGCAGCCCCAAGACAGGCCGGGAGACCCAGTACTTC.

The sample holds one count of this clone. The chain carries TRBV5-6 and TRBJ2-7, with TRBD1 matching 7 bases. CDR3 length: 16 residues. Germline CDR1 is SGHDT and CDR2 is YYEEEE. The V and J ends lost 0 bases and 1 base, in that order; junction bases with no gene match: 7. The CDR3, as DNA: TGTGCCAGCAGCTTGGAACCGGGACAGAGGTCCTACGAGCAGTACTTC. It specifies CASSLEPGQRSYEQYF.

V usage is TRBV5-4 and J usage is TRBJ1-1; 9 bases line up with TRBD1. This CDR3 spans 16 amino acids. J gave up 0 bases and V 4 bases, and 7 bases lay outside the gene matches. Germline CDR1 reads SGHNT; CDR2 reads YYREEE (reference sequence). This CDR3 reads CASSTPGQGMNTEAFF. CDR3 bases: TGTGCCAGCAGCACCCCGGGACAGGGCATGAACACTGAAGCTTTCTTT.

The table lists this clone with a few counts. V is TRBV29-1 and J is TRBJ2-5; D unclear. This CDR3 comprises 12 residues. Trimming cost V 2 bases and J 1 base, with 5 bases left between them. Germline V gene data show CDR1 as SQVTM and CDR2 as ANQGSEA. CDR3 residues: CSVEQRQETQYF. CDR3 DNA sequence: TGCAGCGTTGAACAGCGCCAAGAGACCCAGTACTTC.

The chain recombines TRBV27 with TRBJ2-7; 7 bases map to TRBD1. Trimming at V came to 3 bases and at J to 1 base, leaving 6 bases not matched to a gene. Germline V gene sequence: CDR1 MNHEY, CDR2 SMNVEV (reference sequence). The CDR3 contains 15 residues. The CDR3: CASSFTGTASYEQYF. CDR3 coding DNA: TGTGCCAGCAGTTTCACCGGGACAGCTTCCTACGAGCAGTACTTC.

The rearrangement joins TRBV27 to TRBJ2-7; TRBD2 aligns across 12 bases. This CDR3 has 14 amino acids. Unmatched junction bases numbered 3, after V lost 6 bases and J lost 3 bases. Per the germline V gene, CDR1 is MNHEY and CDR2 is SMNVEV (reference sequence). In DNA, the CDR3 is TGTGCCAGCAGCGAGGGACTAGCGGGCTACGAGCAGTACTTC. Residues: CASSEGLAGYEQYF.

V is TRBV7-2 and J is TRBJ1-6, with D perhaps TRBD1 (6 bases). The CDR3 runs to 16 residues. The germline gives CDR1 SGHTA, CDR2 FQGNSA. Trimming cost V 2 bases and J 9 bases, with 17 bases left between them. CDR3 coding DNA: TGTGCCAGCAGCTTACGGTTAGGGGGGCTGAGTTCACCCCTCCACTTT. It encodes CASSLRLGGLSSPLHF.

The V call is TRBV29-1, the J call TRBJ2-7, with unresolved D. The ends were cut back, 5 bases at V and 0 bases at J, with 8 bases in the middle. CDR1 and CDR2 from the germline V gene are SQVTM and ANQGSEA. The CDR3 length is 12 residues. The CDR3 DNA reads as TGCAGCGTTAAGGGCAACTCCTACGAGCAGTACTTC. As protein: CSVKGNSYEQYF.

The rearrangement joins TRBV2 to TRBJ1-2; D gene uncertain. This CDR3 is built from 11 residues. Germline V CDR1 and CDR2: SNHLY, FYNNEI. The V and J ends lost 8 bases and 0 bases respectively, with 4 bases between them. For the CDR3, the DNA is TGTGCCAGCGGGTCTAACTATGGCTACACCTTC. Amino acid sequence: CASGSNYGYTF.

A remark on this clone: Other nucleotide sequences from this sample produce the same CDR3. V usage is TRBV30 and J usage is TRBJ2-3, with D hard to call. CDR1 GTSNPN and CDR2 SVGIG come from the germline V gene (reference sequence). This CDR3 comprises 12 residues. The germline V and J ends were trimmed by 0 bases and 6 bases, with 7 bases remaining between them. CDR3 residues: CAWSVRPDTQYF. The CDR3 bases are TGTGCCTGGAGTGTACGACCGGATACGCAGTATTTT. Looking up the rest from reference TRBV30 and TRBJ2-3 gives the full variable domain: SQTIHQWPATLVQPVGSPLSLECTVEGTSNPNLYWYRQAAGRGLQLLFYSVGIGQISSEVPQNLSASRPQDRQFILSSKKLLLSDSGFYLCAWSVRPDTQYFGPGTRLTVL.

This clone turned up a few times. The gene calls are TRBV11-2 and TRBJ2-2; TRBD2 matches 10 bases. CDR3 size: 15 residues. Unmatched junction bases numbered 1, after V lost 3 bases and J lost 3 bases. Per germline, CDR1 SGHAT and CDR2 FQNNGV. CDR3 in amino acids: CASSFSGGHTGELFF. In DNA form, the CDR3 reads TGTGCCAGCAGCTTTAGCGGGGGGCACACCGGGGAGCTGTTTTTT.

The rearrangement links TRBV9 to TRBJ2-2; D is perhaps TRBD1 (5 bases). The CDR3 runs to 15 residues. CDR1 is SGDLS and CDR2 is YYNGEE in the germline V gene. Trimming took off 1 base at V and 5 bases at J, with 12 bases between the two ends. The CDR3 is CASSVLGEWTGELFF. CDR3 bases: TGTGCCAGCAGCGTACTAGGGGAATGGACCGGGGAGCTGTTTTTT. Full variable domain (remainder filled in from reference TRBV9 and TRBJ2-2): DSGVTQTPKHLITATGQRVTLRCSPRSGDLSVYWYQQSLDQGLQFLIQYYNGEERAKGNILERFSAQQFPDLHSELNLSSLELGDSALYFCASSVLGEWTGELFFGEGSRLTVL.

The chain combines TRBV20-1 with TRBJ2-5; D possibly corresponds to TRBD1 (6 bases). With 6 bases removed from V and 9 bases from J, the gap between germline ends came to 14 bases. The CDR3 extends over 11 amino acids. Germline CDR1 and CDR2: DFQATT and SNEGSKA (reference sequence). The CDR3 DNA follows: TGCAGTGCGCTTACAGGGATGGCCCAGTACTTC. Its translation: CSALTGMAQYF.

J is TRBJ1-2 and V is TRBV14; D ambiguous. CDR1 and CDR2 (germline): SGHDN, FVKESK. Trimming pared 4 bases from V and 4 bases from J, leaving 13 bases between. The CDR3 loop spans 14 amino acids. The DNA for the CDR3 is TGTGCCAGCAGCCCCGGATCGAGGTCCTATGGCTACACCTTC. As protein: CASSPGSRSYGYTF.

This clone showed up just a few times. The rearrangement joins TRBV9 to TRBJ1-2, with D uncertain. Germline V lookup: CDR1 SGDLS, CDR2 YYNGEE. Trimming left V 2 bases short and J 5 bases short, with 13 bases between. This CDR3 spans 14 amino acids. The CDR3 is CASSVGFGGYGYTF. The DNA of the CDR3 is TGTGCCAGCAGCGTCGGGTTCGGAGGTTATGGCTACACCTTC.

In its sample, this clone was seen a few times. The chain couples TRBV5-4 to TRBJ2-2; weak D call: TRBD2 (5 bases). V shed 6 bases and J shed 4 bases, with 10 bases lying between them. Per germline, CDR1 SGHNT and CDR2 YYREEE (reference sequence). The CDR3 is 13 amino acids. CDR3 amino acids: CASNARGTGELFF. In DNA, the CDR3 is TGTGCCAGCAACGCACGGGGCACCGGGGAGCTGTTTTTT.

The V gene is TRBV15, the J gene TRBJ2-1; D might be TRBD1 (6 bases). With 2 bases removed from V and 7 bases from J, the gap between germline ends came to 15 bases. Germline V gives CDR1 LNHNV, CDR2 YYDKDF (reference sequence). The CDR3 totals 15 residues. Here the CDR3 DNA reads TGTGCCACCAGCAGATTCGACAGGTATTGGAATGAGCAGTTCTTC. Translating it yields CATSRFDRYWNEQFF.

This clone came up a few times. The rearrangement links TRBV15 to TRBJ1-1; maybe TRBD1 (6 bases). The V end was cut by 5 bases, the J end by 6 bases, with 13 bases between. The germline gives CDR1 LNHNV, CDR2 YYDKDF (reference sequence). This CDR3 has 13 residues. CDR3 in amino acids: CATSVQGRAEAFF. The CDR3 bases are TGTGCCACCAGCGTACAGGGTCGCGCTGAAGCTTTCTTT.

CDR3 in amino acids: CASSLETEAFF. The CDR3 DNA reads TGTGCCAGCAGCCTAGAAACTGAAGCTTTCTTT. The chain is built from TRBV7-9 and TRBJ1-1; D call uncertain. V was clipped by 5 bases and J by 5 bases, with 6 bases between them. In germline, CDR1 is SEHNR, CDR2 FQNEAQ (reference sequence). The CDR3 sequence is 11 residues long.